This T cell receptor beta chain was captured in a study of CD8 T cells in Susac syndrome. The authors reverse transcribed roughly 0.5 to 1 ug RNA with random hexamers. Across 54 Vbeta and 13 Jbeta, immunoSEQ multiplex PCR amplified TCR beta CDR3. Via MiXCR, TCRdb re-called the immunoSEQ multiplex PCR reads, giving one row per CDR3 protein. The top ten clones hold approximately 0.11% of a sample with about 140,000 distinct CDR3 sequences, around 95% of them seen once. TEMRA cells were FACS-enriched, with CD8+ and CD4+ T cells isolated negatively. This sequence originates from a human donor with multiple sclerosis. Sequencing was carried out using CD4+ T cells from PBMCs.

The CDR3 coding sequence is TGCAGCGTTGAAAGGCAGGGCAGTTTAGGTGAGCAGTTCTTC. Amino acid sequence: CSVERQGSLGEQFF. This chain connects TRBV29-1 to TRBJ2-1; tentatively, D is TRBD1 (5 bases). Trimming cost V 2 bases and J 9 bases, with 17 bases left between them. The CDR3 totals 14 residues. Germline V gene lookup returns CDR1 SQVTM and CDR2 ANQGSEA.